Given below is one T cell receptor (beta chain) in context. The antigen is undetermined. The entry originates in a study of OX40 agonist ivuxolimab in advanced cancers. Study background: Every 2 weeks, patients received ivuxolimab intravenously, dosed at 0.01 to 10 mg/kg. Study results and limitations: Among the lowest levels of clonal expansion were found in partial responders at 0.1-3.0 mg/kg.

Cycle 7 day 1, cycle 4 day 1, and baseline were the timepoints at which blood was sampled. Deletions cut 6 bases from V and 4 bases from J, with 14 bases between. In germline, CDR1 is MNHNY, CDR2 SVGAGI (reference sequence). This CDR3 contains 14 residues. The method was immunoSEQ multiplex PCR; TCRdb's version includes in-frame clones alone and lacks a portion of them. The repertoire holds about 98,000 clones, more than 85% seen once, with over 0.2% in the top ten. This TCR derives from an adult with an advanced solid tumor such as melanoma, head and neck, liver or kidney cancer. The chain has TRBV6-6 and TRBJ2-3, with D uncertain. The sample in question was CD4+ or CD8+ T cells sorted from blood, obtained in a trial of the OX40 agonist ivuxolimab. DNA for the CDR3: TGTGCCAGCAGCCGCGTCTACGTGCCAGATACGCAGTATTTT. Encoded protein: CASSRVYVPDTQYF.